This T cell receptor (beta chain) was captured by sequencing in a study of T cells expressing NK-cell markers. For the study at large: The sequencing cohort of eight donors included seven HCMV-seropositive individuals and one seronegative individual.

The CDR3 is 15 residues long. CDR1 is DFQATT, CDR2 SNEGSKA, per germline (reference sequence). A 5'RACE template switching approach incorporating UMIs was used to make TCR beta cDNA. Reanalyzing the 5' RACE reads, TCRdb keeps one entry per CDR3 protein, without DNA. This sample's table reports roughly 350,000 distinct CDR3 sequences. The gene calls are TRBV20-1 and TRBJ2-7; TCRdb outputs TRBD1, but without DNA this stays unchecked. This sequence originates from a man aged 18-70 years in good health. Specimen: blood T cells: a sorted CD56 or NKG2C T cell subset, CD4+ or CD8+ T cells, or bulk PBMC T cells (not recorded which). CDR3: CSARFTGQVTYEQYF.